This T cell receptor beta chain came from a study of blood T cell repertoires in COVID-19. Study as a whole: Donors in the United States, Italy and Spain gave samples during acute or convalescent COVID-19.

How the authors handled the data: Amplified reference gene primers provided the basis for estimating nucleated cell counts. The method was immunoSEQ multiplex PCR; TCRdb's version includes in-frame clones alone and lacks a portion of them. V and J calls and clone size are given by that table; D and trimming were obtained from the DNA. The sample yields roughly 230,000 clones, around 83% seen once. Trimming pared 6 bases from V and 6 bases from J, leaving 12 bases between. CDR3 length: 13 residues. The receptor was derived from a man in his forties or fifties with active or convalescent COVID-19. The chain combines TRBV12-3 or TRBV12-4 with TRBJ1-3, with D perhaps matching TRBD1 (6 bases). The material sequenced was peripheral blood. Here the CDR3 reads CASSPQGENTIYF. In DNA form, the CDR3 reads TGTGCCAGCAGCCCACAGGGCGAAAACACCATATATTTT.